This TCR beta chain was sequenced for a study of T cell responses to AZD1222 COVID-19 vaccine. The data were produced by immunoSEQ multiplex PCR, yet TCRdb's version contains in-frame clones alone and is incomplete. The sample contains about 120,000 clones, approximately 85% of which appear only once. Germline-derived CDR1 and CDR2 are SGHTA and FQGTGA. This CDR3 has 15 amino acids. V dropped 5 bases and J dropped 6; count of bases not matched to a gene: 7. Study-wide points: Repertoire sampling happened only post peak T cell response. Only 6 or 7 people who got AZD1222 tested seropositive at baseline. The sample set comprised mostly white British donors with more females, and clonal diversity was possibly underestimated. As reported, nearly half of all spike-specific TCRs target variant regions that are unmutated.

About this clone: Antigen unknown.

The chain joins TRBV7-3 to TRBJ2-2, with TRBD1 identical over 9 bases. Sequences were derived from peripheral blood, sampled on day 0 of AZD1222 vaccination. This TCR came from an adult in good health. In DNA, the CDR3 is TGTGCCAGCAGCCCGCAGGGACAGGGAGCCGGGGAGCTGTTTTTT. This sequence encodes CASSPQGQGAGELFF.